The entry that follows covers one T cell receptor beta chain sequence. The data were obtained in a study of blood T cell repertoires in COVID-19. Study as a whole: Material from acute and convalescent COVID-19 was sourced from the United States, Italy and Spain. Nucleic acid was either cDNA or gDNA, and it came from T cells, B-cell-depleted T cells, or PBMCs.

Germline CDR1 reads PRHDT; CDR2 reads FYEKMQ (reference sequence). The CDR3 length is 13 residues. V was shortened by 3 bases and J by 3 bases, with 8 bases between the two germline ends. In the authors' workflow: Using reference gene primer amplification, nucleated cell counts were estimated. Measured with immunoSEQ multiplex PCR; TCRdb has only the in-frame clones, and not every one. Clone size and V and J calls were adopted from that table, with D and trimming inferred from the DNA. The sample shows about 69,000 clones, over 75% of them seen only once. The gene calls are TRBV13 and TRBJ1-2, with no clear D. The sequenced material came from peripheral blood. This receptor was taken from a man older than 75 with acute or convalescent COVID-19. The CDR3 coding sequence is TGTGCCAGCAGCTTGGAGGCAGACTATGGCTACACCTTC. Amino acid sequence: CASSLEADYGYTF.